These 13 T cell receptor beta chains were all obtained from the same sample, sequenced in a study of T cells in localized non-small cell lung cancer. The data were produced by immunoSEQ multiplex PCR, yet TCRdb's version contains in-frame clones alone and is incomplete. The data contain about 52,000 clones, around nine tenths of them singletons. Sequenced here: PBMCs, sampled before any cancer treatment. The receptor set was obtained from a female donor with stage II lung adenocarcinoma.

The J gene is TRBJ2-1, the V gene TRBV12-5, with 8 bases fitting TRBD2. CDR1 is LGHNT, CDR2 FRNRAP, per germline. The CDR3 extends over 16 amino acids. Losses at the gene ends were 5 bases for V and 3 bases for J; bases not matched to a gene: 9. The CDR3 reads CASGPREGGSYNEQFF. The CDR3 DNA follows: TGTGCTAGTGGTCCCCGGGAGGGCGGGAGCTACAATGAGCAGTTCTTC.

The chain links TRBV14 to TRBJ1-4, with 7 nucleotides matching TRBD1. CDR3 size: 15 residues. The ends lost 2 bases at V and 7 bases at J; junction bases unmatched: 7. Germline CDR1 is SGHDN and CDR2 is FVKESK. CDR3 coding DNA: TGTGCCAGCAGCCAATTGCAGGGGGGAGGTGAAAAACTGTTTTTT. It translates to CASSQLQGGGEKLFF.

Regarding this clone: An end of the junction does not agree with germline; a read error may underlie this. CDR3 bases: TGTGCTAGCAGCCTTCTAGCGGGGGGCGAGCAGTACTTC. Translated, it gives CASSLLAGGEQYF. The chain has TRBV7-7 and TRBJ2-7, with TRBD2 matching over 11 bases. CDR1 and CDR2 (germline): SSHAT, FNYEAQ (reference sequence). The CDR3 has 13 amino acids.

The V gene is TRBV29-1, the J gene TRBJ1-1; tentative D call: TRBD1 (6 bases). Trimming pared 5 bases from V and 6 bases from J, leaving 16 bases between. The CDR3 has 13 amino acids. In germline, CDR1 is SQVTM, CDR2 ANQGSEA. CDR3 sequence (DNA): TGCAGCGTTTACACCGGGACAAGCCCTGAAGCTTTCTTT. Residues: CSVYTGTSPEAFF.

The CDR3 DNA sequence: TGTGCCAGCAGTTCGGACAGGGCCTCCAGCGAGCAGTACTTC. Its translation: CASSSDRASSEQYF. This chain links TRBV6-1 with TRBJ2-7; 8 nucleotides line up with TRBD1. This CDR3 region has 14 residues. V was pared by 5 bases and J by 6 bases, with 9 bases of the junction left unmatched. Germline-derived CDR1 and CDR2 are MNHNS and SASEGT.

V gene TRBV10-2 combines with J gene TRBJ1-1, with D hard to call. In germline, CDR1 is WSHSY, CDR2 SAAADI. This CDR3 is 13 amino acids long. The ends were cut back, 0 bases at V and 10 bases at J, with 12 bases in the middle. The CDR3 DNA sequence: TGCGCCAGCAGTGAGTCCAACCCTGTGCCAGCTTTCTTT. Residues: CASSESNPVPAFF.

This rearrangement joins TRBV7-9 to TRBJ1-2; TRBD1 agrees at 8 bases. The CDR3 covers 15 residues. Germline V CDR1 and CDR2: SEHNR, FQNEAQ (reference sequence). The trim removed 0 bases at V and 4 bases at J, leaving 4 bases unmatched. CDR3 sequence reads: CASSLAGQGGYGYTF. CDR3 DNA: TGTGCCAGCAGCTTAGCTGGACAGGGAGGCTATGGCTACACCTTC.

The CDR3 nucleotides are TGTGCCAGCAGCTTACCGGGCTCAACTAATGAAAAACTGTTTTTT. It specifies CASSLPGSTNEKLFF. V and J are TRBV7-8 and TRBJ1-4; D is unclear. The CDR3 is 15 residues long. Trimming cost V 2 bases and J 0 bases, with 7 bases left between them. Germline-derived CDR1 and CDR2 are SGHVS and FQNEAQ. The full variable domain, in which reference TRBV7-8 and TRBJ1-4 provide the parts outside the CDR3, is GAGVSQSPRYKVAKRGQDVALRCDPISGHVSLFWYQQALGQGPEFLTYFQNEAQLDKSGLPSDRFFAERPEGSVSTLKIQRTQQEDSAVYLCASSLPGSTNEKLFFGSGTQLSVL.

The rearrangement links TRBV30 to TRBJ1-6, with 8 bases fitting TRBD1. Looked up from germline, CDR1 is GTSNPN and CDR2 is SVGIG (reference sequence). The CDR3 consists of 18 residues. V trimming: 1 base; J trimming: 0 bases; junction bases outside the gene matches: 8. CDR3 bases: TGTGCCTGGAGTGCCGGACAGGGCCTCAGCTCCTATAATTCACCCCTCCACTTT. Its protein product is CAWSAGQGLSSYNSPLHF. The variable domain in full, completed from reference TRBV30 and TRBJ1-6, reads SQTIHQWPATLVQPVGSPLSLECTVEGTSNPNLYWYRQAAGRGLQLLFYSVGIGQISSEVPQNLSASRPQDRQFILSSKKLLLSDSGFYLCAWSAGQGLSSYNSPLHFGNGTRLTVT.

The V call is TRBV14, the J call TRBJ1-6, with D maybe TRBD1 (6 bases). CDR1 and CDR2 (germline): SGHDN, FVKESK. The V end lost 4 bases, the J end lost 7 bases, and 17 bases lay between the germline ends. There are 16 residues in the CDR3. In DNA, the CDR3 is TGTGCCAGCAGCCGTTCAGGGGATAGGAAGAATTCACCCCTCCACTTT. It yields the protein CASSRSGDRKNSPLHF.

This clone was seen a single time. The rearrangement joins TRBV2 to TRBJ1-5, with D uncertain. Germline V lookup: CDR1 SNHLY, CDR2 FYNNEI. Trimming took 2 bases from V and 4 from J, leaving 12 bases between them. There are 15 residues in the CDR3. In DNA form, the CDR3 reads TGTGCCAGCAGTGAATCACGAATTGGAAATCAGCCCCAGCATTTT. Its translation is CASSESRIGNQPQHF.

This clone was picked up one time. This chain joins TRBV7-9 and TRBJ2-1; 10 bases are a match to TRBD2. Germline V gives CDR1 SEHNR, CDR2 FQNEAQ (reference sequence). The ends lost 1 base at V and 0 bases at J; junction bases unmatched: 6. The CDR3 totals 18 residues. The CDR3 region is CASSLGLAGASSYNEQFF. CDR3 in DNA: TGTGCCAGCAGCTTAGGTCTAGCGGGGGCCTCCTCCTACAATGAGCAGTTCTTC.

This clone was detected a few times. This chain connects TRBV27 to TRBJ2-7; D remains unclear. The V and J ends lost 6 bases and 2 bases respectively, with 11 bases between them. The CDR3 totals 13 residues. The V gene's germline CDR1 is MNHEY and CDR2 SMNVEV (reference sequence). The CDR3 protein is CASSQTYTYEQYF. In DNA, the CDR3 is TGTGCCAGCAGCCAGACATATACCTACGAGCAGTACTTC.